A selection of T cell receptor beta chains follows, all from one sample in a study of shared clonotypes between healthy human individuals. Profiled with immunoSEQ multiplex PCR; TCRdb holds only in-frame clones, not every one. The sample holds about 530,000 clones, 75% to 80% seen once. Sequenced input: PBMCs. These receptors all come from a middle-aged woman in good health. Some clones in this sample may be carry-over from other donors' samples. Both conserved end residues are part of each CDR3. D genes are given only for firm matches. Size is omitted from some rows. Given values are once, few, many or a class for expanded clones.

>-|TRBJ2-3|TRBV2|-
CASSLGSADTQYF
TGTGCCAGCAGTCTGGGGTCGGCAGATACGCAGTATTTT
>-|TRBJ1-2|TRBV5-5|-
CASSFSRQGEYGYTF
TGTGCCAGCAGCTTTTCTCGGCAGGGTGAATATGGCTACACCTTC
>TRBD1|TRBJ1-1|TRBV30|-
CAWSQGAAAFF
TGTGCCTGGAGTCAGGGGGCTGCTGCTTTCTTT
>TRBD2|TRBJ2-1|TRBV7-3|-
CASSLIPSGRGDEQFF
TGTGCCAGCAGCTTAATTCCTAGCGGGAGAGGTGATGAGCAGTTCTTC
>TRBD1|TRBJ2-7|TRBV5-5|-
CASSRTTGRIDEQYF
TGTGCCAGCAGCAGAACGACAGGGCGAATTGACGAGCAGTACTTC
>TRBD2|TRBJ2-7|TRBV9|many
CASSPSRTSGRAYEQYF
TGTGCCAGCAGCCCAAGCCGGACTAGCGGGAGGGCGTACGAGCAGTACTTC
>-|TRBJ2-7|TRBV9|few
CASSVGGPPYEQYF
TGTGCCAGCAGCGTAGGCGGGCCCCCCTACGAGCAGTACTTC
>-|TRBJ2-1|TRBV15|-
CATSRGRGSYNEQFF
TGTGCCACCAGCAGAGGCCGGGGGTCCTACAATGAGCAGTTCTTC
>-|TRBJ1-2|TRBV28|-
CASSLAARGGYTF
TGTGCCAGCAGTTTAGCCGCCCGGGGGGGCTACACCTTC
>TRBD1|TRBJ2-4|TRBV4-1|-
CASSQRQGAKNIQYF
TGCGCCAGCAGCCAGAGACAGGGAGCCAAAAACATTCAGTACTTC
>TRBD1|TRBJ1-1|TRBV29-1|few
CSVDEGAGTEAFF
TGCAGCGTTGATGAGGGGGCGGGGACTGAAGCTTTCTTT
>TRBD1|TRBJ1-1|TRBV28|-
CASRTGGTEAFF
TGTGCCAGCAGGACAGGGGGCACTGAAGCTTTCTTT
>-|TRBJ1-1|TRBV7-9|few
CASSLVGSEAFF
TGTGCCAGCAGCTTAGTGGGGTCTGAAGCTTTCTTT
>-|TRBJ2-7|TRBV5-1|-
CASSLGATGYEQYF
TGCGCCAGCAGCTTGGGGGCTACGGGGTACGAGCAGTACTTC
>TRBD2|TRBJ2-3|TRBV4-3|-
CASSPGLADTDTQYF
TGCGCCAGCAGCCCCGGACTAGCCGACACAGATACGCAGTATTTT
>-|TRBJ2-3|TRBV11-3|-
CASSLGKIETDTQYF
TGTGCCAGCAGCTTAGGCAAAATCGAGACAGATACGCAGTATTTT
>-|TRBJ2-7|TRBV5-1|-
CASSLFGHEQYF
TGCGCCAGCAGCTTGTTTGGCCACGAGCAGTACTTC
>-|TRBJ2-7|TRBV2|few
CASSEGPSGEQYF
TGTGCCAGCAGTGAGGGACCCTCGGGCGAGCAGTACTTC
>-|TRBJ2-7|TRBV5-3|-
CARSLRTEEAYEQYF
TGTGCCAGAAGCTTGAGGACGGAGGAGGCCTACGAGCAGTACTTC
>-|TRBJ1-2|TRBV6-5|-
CASSQAGKLGGYTF
TGTGCCAGCAGCCAAGCCGGGAAATTGGGTGGCTACACCTTC
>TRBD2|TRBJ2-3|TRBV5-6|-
CASSHLGGSSTDTQYF
TGTGCCAGCAGCCACTTAGGCGGGAGTTCCACAGATACGCAGTATTTT
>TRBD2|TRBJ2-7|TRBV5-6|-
CASSPPGLAGSFEQYF
TGTGCCAGCAGCCCTCCGGGACTAGCGGGTTCTTTCGAGCAGTACTTC
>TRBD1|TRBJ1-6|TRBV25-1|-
CASSGGTGFHF
TGTGCCAGCAGTGGAGGGACAGGGTTCCACTTT
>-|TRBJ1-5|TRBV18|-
CASSPGPQNQPQHF
TGTGCCAGCTCACCAGGGCCCCAAAATCAGCCCCAGCATTTT
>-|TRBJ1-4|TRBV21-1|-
CATNGGPEKLFF
TGTGCCACCAACGGGGGGCCTGAAAAACTGTTTTTT
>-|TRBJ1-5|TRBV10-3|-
CATQQGTNQPQHF
TGTGCCACCCAACAGGGTACTAATCAGCCCCAGCATTTT
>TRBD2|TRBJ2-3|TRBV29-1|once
CSVPPGLSSTDTQYF
TGCAGCGTTCCCCCGGGACTATCATCCACAGATACGCAGTATTTT
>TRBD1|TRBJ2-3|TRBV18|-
CASSLRDRLTDTQYF
TGTGCCAGCTCACTCCGGGACAGACTCACAGATACGCAGTATTTT
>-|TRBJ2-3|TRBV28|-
CASQTATDTQYF
TGTGCCAGCCAGACAGCCACAGATACGCAGTATTTT
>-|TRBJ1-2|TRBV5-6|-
CASSLVRGLGRGYTF
TGTGCCAGCAGCTTGGTTCGGGGGTTAGGGCGAGGCTACACCTTC
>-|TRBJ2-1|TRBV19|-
CASSIRGNEQFF
TGTGCCAGTAGTATCCGTGGAAATGAGCAGTTCTTC
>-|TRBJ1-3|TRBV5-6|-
CASSLGERNTIYF
TGTGCCAGCAGCTTGGGGGAAAGAAACACCATATATTTT
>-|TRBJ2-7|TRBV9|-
CASSPDGRVYEQYF
TGTGCCAGCAGCCCAGACGGCAGAGTCTACGAGCAGTACTTC
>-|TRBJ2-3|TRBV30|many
CAWSTSTDTQYF
TGTGCCTGGAGTACTAGCACAGATACGCAGTATTTT
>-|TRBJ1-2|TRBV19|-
CASLPDRNSYGYTF
TGTGCCAGTCTTCCCGACAGGAACAGCTATGGCTACACCTTC
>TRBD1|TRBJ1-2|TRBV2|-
CASRPGQGFSGYTF
TGTGCCAGCAGACCGGGACAGGGCTTCTCTGGCTACACCTTC
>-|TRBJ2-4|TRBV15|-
CATSRDRGALPGPKNIQYF
TGTGCCACCAGCAGAGATCGCGGAGCCCTACCGGGACCCAAAAACATTCAGTACTTC
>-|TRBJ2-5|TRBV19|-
CASSTAGETQYF
TGTGCCAGTAGTACTGCCGGCGAGACCCAGTACTTC
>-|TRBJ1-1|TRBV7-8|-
CASSSQMNTEAFF
TGTGCCAGCAGCTCACAGATGAACACTGAAGCTTTCTTT
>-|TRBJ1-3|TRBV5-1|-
CASSPTRVSGNTIYF
TGCGCCAGCAGCCCGACCCGGGTCTCTGGAAACACCATATATTTT